The next 14 T cell receptor beta chains were all read from a single sample in a study of CD8+CD57+ T cells in acquired aplastic anemia. The TCR beta profiling, which covered VDJ combination and CDR3 sequence, was carried out using genomic DNA as the template. TCRdb processed the reads anew with MiXCR; each CDR3 protein has one entry. The sample consists of 200,000 or so distinct CDR3 sequences, about three fifths of them appearing once. The sequenced sample was sorted CD4+, CD8+, or CD8+CD57+ T cells (not recorded which) from PBMCs. The receptors originated from a human donor with severe aplastic anemia or a healthy control (not recorded which).

J is TRBJ2-1 and V is TRBV14; 12 bases fit TRBD1. CDR3 length: 15 residues. The junction had 5 bases not matched to a gene; V was cut back by 6 bases and J by 5 bases. The germline gives CDR1 SGHDN, CDR2 FVKESK. For the CDR3, the DNA is TGTGCCAGCAGTTGGGGACAGGGGGCGAACAATGAGCAGTTCTTC. This encodes CASSWGQGANNEQFF.

The rearrangement uses TRBV7-8 and TRBJ2-5, with a tentative D call TRBD1 (6 bases). This CDR3 contains 15 residues. CDR1 and CDR2 from the germline V gene are SGHVS and FQNEAQ. The germline V and J ends were trimmed by 2 bases and 5 bases, with 15 bases remaining between them. In DNA form, the CDR3 reads TGTGCCAGCAGCTTAACGAACAGGGAAGGCGAGACCCAGTACTTC. Residues: CASSLTNREGETQYF.

With regard to this clonotype: This CDR3 fails to terminate in the conserved phenylalanine or tryptophan, so it likely reflects a read error. The V call is TRBV20-1, the J call TRBJ1-2; 7 nucleotides match TRBD1. Losses at the gene ends were 0 bases for V and 5 bases for J; bases not matched to a gene: 6. Germline-derived CDR1 and CDR2 are DFQATT and SNEGSKA (reference sequence). The CDR3 covers 14 residues. The CDR3 region is CSARDLGTVYGYTI. CDR3 nucleotides: TGCAGTGCTAGAGATCTAGGGACAGTTTATGGCTACACCATC.

This clonotype was counted at least ten times. The chain uses TRBV12-3 or TRBV12-4 and TRBJ1-5, with 7 positions matching TRBD1. The length of the CDR3 is 15 residues. V gave up 4 bases and J gave up 7 bases; unmatched junction bases: 10. For the CDR3, the DNA is TGTGCCAGCAGTTCCGGGACAGACGAGGTGCAGCCCCAGCATTTT. It yields the protein CASSSGTDEVQPQHF.

In this sample, this clonotype turned up a few times. V is TRBV10-2 and J is TRBJ2-7, with 7 bases identical to TRBD1. V lost 5 bases and J lost 3; bases outside the gene matches: 7. Per germline, CDR1 WSHSY and CDR2 SAAADI. The CDR3 has 14 amino acids. Here the CDR3 DNA reads TGCGCCAGCAGTAAGACAGGGTCCGGCTACGAGCAGTACTTC. Translating gives CASSKTGSGYEQYF.

The chain links TRBV29-1 to TRBJ2-5; 7 nucleotides match TRBD1. The CDR3 is 12 residues long. V lost 6 bases to trimming and J lost 6 bases; unmatched junction nucleotides: 7. Germline V gene sequence: CDR1 SQVTM, CDR2 ANQGSEA. CDR3 region: CSVVRGGQTQYF. The CDR3 bases are TGCAGCGTCGTACGAGGGGGCCAGACCCAGTACTTC.

This clonotype showed up just a few times. A much larger clone differs by one base, so this may be a read error. V gene TRBV5-1 combines with J gene TRBJ1-2; D might be TRBD1 (5 bases). The CDR3 contains 17 residues. The germline V gene has CDR1 SGHRS and CDR2 YFSETQ. CDR3 sequence reads: CASSSLSGSQSLYGYIF. The CDR3 nucleotides read TGCGCCAGCAGCTCTCTCTCAGGGTCCCAATCGCTCTATGGCTACATCTTC. Combining the CDR3 with reference TRBV5-1 and TRBJ1-2 gives the whole variable domain KAGVTQTPRYLIKTRGQQVTLSCSPISGHRSVSWYQQTPGQGLQFLFEYFSETQRNKGNFPGRFSGRQFSNSRSEMNVSTLELGDSALYLCASSSLSGSQSLYGYIFGSGTRLTVV.

The chain combines TRBV20-1 with TRBJ2-7; either TRBD1 or TRBD2 may supply D (5 bases each). Germline V gives CDR1 DFQATT, CDR2 SNEGSKA (reference sequence). The CDR3 totals 14 residues. The V gene lost 0 bases and the J gene lost 3 bases, with 12 bases spanning the gap. The CDR3 here is CSARDPRESYEQYF. Here the CDR3 DNA reads TGCAGTGCTAGAGATCCCAGGGAGAGCTACGAGCAGTACTTC.

This chain uses TRBV2 with TRBJ1-3, with D maybe TRBD1 (5 bases). Trimming pared 2 bases from V and 7 bases from J, leaving 9 bases between. The CDR3 spans 13 residues. Germline V lookup: CDR1 SNHLY, CDR2 FYNNEI. Here the CDR3 reads CASSERGMNTIYF. The CDR3 nucleotides read TGTGCCAGCAGTGAACGGGGGATGAACACCATATATTTT.

This chain connects TRBV7-3 to TRBJ2-1, with 7 nucleotides matching TRBD2. Germline V CDR1 and CDR2: SGHTA, FQGTGA. CDR3 length equals 14 residues. With 5 bases clipped from V and 9 bases from J, the junction kept 10 bases outside the gene matches. CDR3 loop: CASSQRAGGGEQFF. CDR3 DNA sequence: TGTGCCAGCAGCCAAAGAGCGGGCGGGGGTGAGCAGTTCTTC.

This clonotype was observed a handful of times. CDR3 coding DNA: TGTGCCAGCAGTTTGCAGAGCACAGATACGCAGTATTTT. Protein: CASSLQSTDTQYF. V gene TRBV12-3 or TRBV12-4 combines with J gene TRBJ2-3; no clear D. The CDR3 sequence is 13 residues long. V was cut by 3 bases and J by 0 bases, with 4 bases left in between.

This chain connects TRBV7-6 to TRBJ1-1, with D perhaps matching TRBD1 (5 bases). Trimming pared 5 bases from V and 4 bases from J, leaving 17 bases between. Germline V gene data show CDR1 as SGHVS and CDR2 as FNYEAQ. The CDR3 extends over 15 amino acids. CDR3 region: CASSPRDRLATEAFF. The CDR3 DNA reads TGTGCCAGCAGCCCGAGGGACCGGTTGGCCACTGAAGCTTTCTTT.

This clonotype was seen repeatedly, ten times or more. Sequence at one end of the junction differs from germline and may be a read error. The chain combines TRBV6-2 or TRBV6-3 with TRBJ2-7; D may be TRBD2 (5 bases). Germline-derived CDR1 and CDR2 are MNHEY and SVGEGT. The CDR3 extends over 15 amino acids. Here the CDR3 DNA reads TGTGCCAGCAGCCCCTGGGGAGCTGTCTCCAACGAGCAGTACTTC. The encoded protein is CASSPWGAVSNEQYF.

The table lists this clonotype with a few counts. The junction and the germline gene differ at one end; a read error may be behind it. The chain uses TRBV7-9 and TRBJ1-2; weak D call: TRBD1 (5 bases). Germline CDR1 SEHNR, CDR2 FQNEAQ (reference sequence). CDR3 length equals 12 residues. The CDR3 sequence: CASSLALGLTAF. The CDR3 nucleotides are TGTGCCAGCAGCTTAGCGCTTGGTTTGACAGCCTTC.